This TCR beta chain emerged from a study of CD8+ T cells in alopecia areata. Treatment here: oral pan-JAK inhibitor, 5-10 mg twice daily. The CDR3 extends over 16 amino acids. Germline CDR1 and CDR2: SGDLS and YYNGEE. J lost 3 bases, V lost 1 base, and 3 bases had no gene match. Following extraction, RNA underwent reverse transcription to cDNA, which served as the sequencing template. Repertoires were generated with immunoSEQ multiplex PCR, while TCRdb's copy carries only in-frame clones and drops some. This table holds a few hundred thousand clones, less than 45% found once. A word on this clone: Its target is not known.

Overall study results and limits: Numerous expanded lesional clones remained in scalp and blood during tofacitinib. It was lesional scalp, especially alopecia totalis/universalis, that showed higher clonality than normal scalp.

Specimen: CD4+ T cells sorted from blood, collected around week 34, from a patient treated with tofacitinib. This receptor was taken from a human donor with alopecia areata. The chain is built from TRBV9 and TRBJ2-4; TRBD2 agrees at 11 bases. The CDR3 sequence is CASSVSSGGSKNIQYF. Here the CDR3 DNA reads TGTGCCAGCAGCGTATCTAGCGGGGGGAGCAAAAACATTCAGTACTTC.